Listed below are T cell receptor beta chains from one sample, sequenced in a study of PD-L1 blockade in urothelial cancer. Profiled with immunoSEQ multiplex PCR; TCRdb holds only in-frame clones, not every one. The table lists roughly 120,000 clones, approximately 90% of them singletons. The sample consisted of PBMCs, taken around atezolizumab (anti-PD-L1) treatment. Every receptor here comes from a man in his 60s with urothelial cancer. The CDR3 runs from the conserved cysteine through the conserved F or W. The D gene is left open where the match is weak. The listing skips clone size in some rows; elsewhere it reads once, few, many or a size class.

TGTGCCTGGAGTGTAAAGGGGGTCGCTGAAGCTTTCTTT	CAWSVKGVAEAFF	TRBV30	-	TRBJ1-1	-
TGCGCCAGCAGCGCGGACAGGAACACTGAAGCTTTCTTT	CASSADRNTEAFF	TRBV4-3	-	TRBJ1-1	many
TGTGCCAGCAGCTTCCAGGGGACGTCGAGCGGCGAGCAGTACTTC	CASSFQGTSSGEQYF	TRBV7-2	-	TRBJ2-7	once
TGTGCCTGGAGTGTACTAACTAGCGGGGGGTTCCACAATGAGCAGTTCTTC	CAWSVLTSGGFHNEQFF	TRBV30	TRBD2	TRBJ2-1	-
TGCGCCAGCAGCTTGGGGGTAGCCTACTACGAGCAGTACTTC	CASSLGVAYYEQYF	TRBV5-1	-	TRBJ2-7	-
TGTGCCAGCAGTCCGACCTTCGGGACAGGGCGCGAGCAGTACTTC	CASSPTFGTGREQYF	TRBV28	TRBD1	TRBJ2-7	-
TGTGCCAGCAGCTTAGTGGGGAGCTCTGGGGCCAACGTCCTGACTTTC	CASSLVGSSGANVLTF	TRBV11-2	-	TRBJ2-6	-
TGCGCCAGCAGCGACGGCAGGGGTGGAAACACCATATATTTT	CASSDGRGGNTIYF	TRBV5-1	-	TRBJ1-3	-
TGTGCCAGCAGCTTGGCAGGGAGGTTCCAAGAGACCCAGTACTTC	CASSLAGRFQETQYF	TRBV7-2	-	TRBJ2-5	-
TGTGCCAGCAGCTTAGCTAGCGGGTACTACGAGCAGTACTTC	CASSLASGYYEQYF	TRBV7-2	TRBD2	TRBJ2-7	-
TGTGCCAGCAGCCCAAGCGGTAGGAGTGAGCAGTTCTTC	CASSPSGRSEQFF	TRBV9	-	TRBJ2-1	once
TGTGCCAGTAGGGACTATTCTGCGAACACCGGGGAGCTGTTTTTT	CASRDYSANTGELFF	TRBV19	-	TRBJ2-2	-
TGTGCCAGCAGCTGGGGGCCGGGACAGTCCTACGAGCAGTACTTC	CASSWGPGQSYEQYF	TRBV5-4	TRBD1	TRBJ2-7	-
TGCGCCAGCAGCCAACCGGGGACTTCTACCTACGAGCAGTACTTC	CASSQPGTSTYEQYF	TRBV4-1	-	TRBJ2-7	-
TGCGCCAGCAGCTTGGGGACTAGCGGGGGGCTAGATACGCAGTATTTT	CASSLGTSGGLDTQYF	TRBV5-1	TRBD2	TRBJ2-3	-
TGTGCCAGCAGCGTATCCCCGGGCACTGAAGCTTTCTTT	CASSVSPGTEAFF	TRBV9	-	TRBJ1-1	few
TGCGCCAGCAGTCTAGCGTCCGGGACAGGGGTGTACGAGCAGTACTTC	CASSLASGTGVYEQYF	TRBV5-1	TRBD1	TRBJ2-7	-
TGTGCCAGCAGCGCGAGCGGGGGCGGGGGGGAGACCCAGTACTTC	CASSASGGGGETQYF	TRBV5-4	TRBD2	TRBJ2-5	-
TGTGCCAGCAGCAGAGCCGCGAACACCGGGGAGCTGTTTTTT	CASSRAANTGELFF	TRBV9	-	TRBJ2-2	-